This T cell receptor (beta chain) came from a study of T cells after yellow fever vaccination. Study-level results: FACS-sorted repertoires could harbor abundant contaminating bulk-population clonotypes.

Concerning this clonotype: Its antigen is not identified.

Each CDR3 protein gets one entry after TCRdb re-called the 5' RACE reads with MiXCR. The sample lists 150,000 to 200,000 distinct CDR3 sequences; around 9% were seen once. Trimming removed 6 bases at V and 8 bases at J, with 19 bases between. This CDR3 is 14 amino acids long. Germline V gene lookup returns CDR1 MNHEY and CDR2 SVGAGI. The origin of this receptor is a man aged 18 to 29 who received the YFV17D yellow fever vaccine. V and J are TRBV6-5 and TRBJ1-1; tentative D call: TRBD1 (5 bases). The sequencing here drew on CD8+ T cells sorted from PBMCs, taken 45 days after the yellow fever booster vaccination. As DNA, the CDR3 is TGTGCCAGCAGCCCCGGGCAGGGCGGGAGGGAAGCTTTCTTT. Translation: CASSPGQGGREAFF.